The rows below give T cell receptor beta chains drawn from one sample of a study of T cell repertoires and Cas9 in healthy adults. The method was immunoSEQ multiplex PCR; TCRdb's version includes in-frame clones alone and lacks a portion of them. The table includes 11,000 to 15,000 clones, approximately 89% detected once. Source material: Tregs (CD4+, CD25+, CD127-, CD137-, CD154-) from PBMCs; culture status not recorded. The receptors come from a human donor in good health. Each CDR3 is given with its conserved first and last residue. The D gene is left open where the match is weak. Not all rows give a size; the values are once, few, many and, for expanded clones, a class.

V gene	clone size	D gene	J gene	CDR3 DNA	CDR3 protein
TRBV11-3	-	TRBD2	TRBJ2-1	TGTGCCAGCAGCCCAGGGGGACTAGCGGGGGGCAGCAATGAGCAGTTCTTC	CASSPGGLAGGSNEQFF
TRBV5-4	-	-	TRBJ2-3	TGTGCCAGCAGACAGACTAGTACAGATACGCAGTATTTT	CASRQTSTDTQYF
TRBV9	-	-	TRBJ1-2	TGTGCCAGCAGCGTAGAGTCCGGAAGGGGTTTCGACTATGGCTACACCTTC	CASSVESGRGFDYGYTF
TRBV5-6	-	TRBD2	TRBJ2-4	TGTGCCAGCAGCTGGAGACCTAGCGGACTAGCCAAAAACATTCAGTACTTC	CASSWRPSGLAKNIQYF
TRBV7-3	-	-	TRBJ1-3	TGTGCCAGCAGCTTAGGTTGGGGAAACACCATATATTTT	CASSLGWGNTIYF
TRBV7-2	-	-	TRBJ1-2	TGTGCCAGCAGCTACGACACGGTGAACTATGGCTACACCTTC	CASSYDTVNYGYTF
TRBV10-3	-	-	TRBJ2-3	TGTGCCATCAGATCTTTGGGGGACCCTAGCACAGATACGCAGTATTTT	CAIRSLGDPSTDTQYF
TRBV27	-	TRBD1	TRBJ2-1	TGTGCCAGCAGTTCCACCAGACAGGGCTCCTACAATGAGCAGTTCTTC	CASSSTRQGSYNEQFF
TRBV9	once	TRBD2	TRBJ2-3	TGTGCCAGTATCGTAGTATGGAAAGCGGGAACACACCTCACAGATACGCAGTATTTT	CASIVVWKAGTHLTDTQYF
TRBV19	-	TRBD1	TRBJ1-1	TGTGCCAGTAGTACCGGACAGGGTGGCCGCGGCACTGAAGCTTTCTTT	CASSTGQGGRGTEAFF
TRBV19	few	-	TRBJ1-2	TGTGCCAGTAGTATAGATCGGGCGGATTATGGCTACACCTTC	CASSIDRADYGYTF
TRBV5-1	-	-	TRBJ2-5	TGCGCCAGCAGCTCAGGGACATTCACCCAAGAGACCCAGTACTTC	CASSSGTFTQETQYF
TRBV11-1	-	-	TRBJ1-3	TGTGCCAGCAGCATCAGCTCCATCTCTGGAAACACCATATATTTT	CASSISSISGNTIYF
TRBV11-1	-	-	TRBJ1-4	TGTGCCAGCAGCTTAGGGCAGGGCGGCGTCGAAAAACTGTTTTTT	CASSLGQGGVEKLFF
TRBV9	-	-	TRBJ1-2	TGTGCCAGCAGCGTAGGAGTGGGTTTTAACTATGGCTACACCTTC	CASSVGVGFNYGYTF
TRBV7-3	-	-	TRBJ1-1	TGTGCCAGCAGCCTGCACCCAGTTGTCGGGACGGACAGTGAAGCTTTCTTT	CASSLHPVVGTDSEAFF
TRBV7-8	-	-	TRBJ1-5	TGTGCCAGCAGCTTAGCAACGGATAGCAATCAGCCCCAGCATTTT	CASSLATDSNQPQHF
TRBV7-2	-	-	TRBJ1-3	TGTGCCAGCAGCCCCCAAATCTCAGAGGGAAACACCATATATTTT	CASSPQISEGNTIYF
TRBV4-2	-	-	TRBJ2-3	TGTGCCAGCAGCCAAGATAGTCGAGCGGGCAGGGGCACAGATACGCAGTATTTT	CASSQDSRAGRGTDTQYF
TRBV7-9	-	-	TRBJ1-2	TGTGCCAGCAGCCGCCTGACAGATAACTATGGCTACACCTTC	CASSRLTDNYGYTF
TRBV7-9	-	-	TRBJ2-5	TGTGCCAGCAGCTTTGACTGGCAAGAGACCCAGTACTTC	CASSFDWQETQYF
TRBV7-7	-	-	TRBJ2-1	TGTGCCAGCAGCCAGGGTGTTTCGGGTGCGGGTAAGCAGTTCTTC	CASSQGVSGAGKQFF
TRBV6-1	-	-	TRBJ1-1	TGTGCCAGCAGTGAAACCTGGGGGAGAGAAGCTTTCTTT	CASSETWGREAFF
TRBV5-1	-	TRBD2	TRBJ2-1	TGCGCCAGCAGCTTGGGCGGGACTAGTGGGAATGAGCAGTTCTTC	CASSLGGTSGNEQFF
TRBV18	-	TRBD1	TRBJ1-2	TGTGCCAGCTCACCATCGGGACAGGGATCGACGTATGGCTACACCTTC	CASSPSGQGSTYGYTF
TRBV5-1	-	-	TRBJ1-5	TGCGCCAGCAGCTTGGCAGGGTATAGCAATCAGCCCCAGCATTTT	CASSLAGYSNQPQHF
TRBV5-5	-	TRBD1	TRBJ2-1	TGTGCCAGCAGCCGGGACAGGGGTTCCGATGAGCAGTTCTTC	CASSRDRGSDEQFF
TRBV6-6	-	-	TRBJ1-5	TGTGCCAGCATGGGGGGTGGGCAGTCCCAGCATTTT	CASMGGGQSQHF
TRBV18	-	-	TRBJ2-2	TGTGCCAGCTCACCACAATCAGTGGGGACCGGGGAGCTGTTTTTT	CASSPQSVGTGELFF
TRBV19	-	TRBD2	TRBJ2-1	TGTGCCAGTCACCAGCGGGAGAGGAATGAGCAGTTCTTC	CASHQRERNEQFF
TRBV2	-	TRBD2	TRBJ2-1	TGTGCCAGCAGAGAGTCTAGCGGAAGCCCGACCGTCTTC	CASRESSGSPTVF
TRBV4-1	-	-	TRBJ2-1	TGCGCCAGCAGCCAAGACTTTCAAGGACAGCCTGCTTACAATGAGCAGTTCTTC	CASSQDFQGQPAYNEQFF
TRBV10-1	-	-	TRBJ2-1	TGCGCCAGCAGTGAGTCGAAGAGGGGGAAAAACTACAATGAGCAGTTCTTC	CASSESKRGKNYNEQFF
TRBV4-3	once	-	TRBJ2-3	TGCGCCAGCAGCCAAGTGGGATCAGATACGCAGTATTTT	CASSQVGSDTQYF
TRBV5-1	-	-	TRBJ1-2	TGCGCCAGCAGCTTTGAGCACTATGGCTACACCTTC	CASSFEHYGYTF
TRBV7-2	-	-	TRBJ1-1	TGTGCCAGCAGCTCAGGGGTGCGCACTGAAGCTTTCTTT	CASSSGVRTEAFF
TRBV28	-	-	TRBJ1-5	TGTGCCAGCAGCACAGAACAGGGAGGGAGTCAGCCCCAGCATTTT	CASSTEQGGSQPQHF
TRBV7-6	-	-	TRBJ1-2	TGTGCCAGCAGCTTAGCGAAAGGAGGTGCTGGCTACACCTTC	CASSLAKGGAGYTF
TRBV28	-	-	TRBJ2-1	TGTGCCAGCAGTTTGCCAGTCTACAATGAGCAGTTCTTC	CASSLPVYNEQFF
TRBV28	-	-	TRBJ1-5	TGTGCCAGCAGTTTTCGGTGGCAGCCCCAGCATTTT	CASSFRWQPQHF